This T cell receptor (beta chain) was documented in a study of T cell responses to AZD1222 COVID-19 vaccine. Study outcomes and limitations: Targeting of unmutated variant regions was reportedly seen in nearly half of spike-specific TCRs. Only 5 to 7 AZD1222 recipients tested seropositive at baseline.

TCRdb's copy holds only in-frame clones and misses some; the assay was immunoSEQ multiplex PCR. The top ten hold around 28% of the sample, which has tens of thousands of clones, about four fifths seen once. Second-dose intervals of approximately 4 or approximately 12 weeks were pooled. Germline lookup yields CDR1 KGHSH and CDR2 LQKENI. CDR3 size: 13 residues. The V end lost 0 bases, the J end lost 5 bases, and 7 bases lay between the germline ends. About this clone: The antigen is unknown.

The sample was peripheral blood, taken 28 days after the second AZD1222 dose. The V gene is TRBV18, the J gene TRBJ2-5; D is unresolved. The TCR comes from an adult who received the AZD1222 COVID-19 vaccine. CDR3 nucleotides: TGTGCCAGCTCACCACCTGGAGTTGAGACCCAGTACTTC. Translation: CASSPPGVETQYF.